Reported below is one T cell receptor beta chain. This clone was counted between two and nine times. Its antigen is unknown. Base qualities were left out, and no much larger clone turns up one base away. The entry originates in a study of CD8+ T cells in alopecia areata (dated by TCRdb to between 2017 and 2018). As for the study more broadly: The treated patients took part in an open-label pilot trial in which moderate-to-severe alopecia areata was treated with oral tofacitinib at 5 to 10 mg twice daily. Patients stayed on tofacitinib for 6 to 18 months and then had 6 months of follow-up off drug so that delayed response and recurrence could be assessed. For the treated patients, the SALT score, which quantifies what percentage of scalp surface area is affected, served as the measure of disease severity. The study used high-throughput TCRbeta sequencing to examine T cell clonal expansion in alopecia areata, in both the C3H/HeJ mouse model and human patients. In humans, TCRbeta sequencing was performed on scalp tissue and on sorted CD4+ and CD8+ peripheral blood T cells from healthy controls and from patients with patchy or totalis/universalis alopecia areata. Tofacitinib-treated patients had biopsies at baseline and at 4 and 24 weeks of treatment, with a later scalp biopsy in several patients. Clonality in the scalp was compared among normal scalp (n=4), patchy alopecia areata scalp (n=8), and alopecia totalis/universalis scalp (n=8). RNA was obtained with the PAXgene miRNA kit for fixed scalp, the miRNeasy kit for PBMCs, and the RNeasy kit for mouse skin. immunoSEQ multiplex PCR using 35 Vbeta forward primers and 13 Jbeta reverse primers was used to amplify TCRbeta CDR3 regions.

Results the study describes overall, beyond this receptor: Compared with mice, TCR sequences shared between patients were less clear, possibly partly because of HLA diversity across the patient population. Tofacitinib significantly lowered scalp clonality and the number of expanded CD8+ clones among the top 100 scalp clones. Because the treated cohort was small and included a single nonresponder, larger studies are needed to assess links between baseline CD8+ expansion and response. Lesional scalp, especially in alopecia totalis/universalis, showed higher clonality and more expanded CD8+ clones than normal scalp, suggesting antigenic drive. Many expanded lesional clones were found to persist in scalp and blood during tofacitinib treatment, and relapse after treatment cessation may be partly explained by this persistence. Unlike mouse skin, where gammadelta T cells dominate, normal human skin contains resident alphabeta T cells that get sequenced too, which complicates analysis of the scalp TCR repertoire.

The intended sense of this specimen's treatment or condition label: oral pan-JAK inhibitor, 5-10 mg twice daily. Lesional scalp punch biopsies and peripheral blood were collected from alopecia areata patients. After PBMCs were isolated by density centrifugation and stained for CD3, CD4 and CD8, a FACSAria was used to sort CD4+ and CD8+ T cells. Between the V and J ends, shortened by 10 bases and 15 bases respectively, the junction contains 13 bases. The germline V gene (reference sequence) gives CDR1 as LNHDA and CDR2 as SQIVND. Spanning cysteine to phenylalanine, the CDR3 consists of 10 amino acids. Here the CDR3 DNA is all that survives: 30 bases in frame from base 1. Library preparation used the immunoSEQ multiplex PCR assay. RNA was extracted from all samples and reverse transcribed into cDNA as template for TCR sequencing. SuperScript III was used to make first-strand cDNA, primed with a 2:1 mix of oligo-dT and random hexamers. A synthetic immune receptor repertoire was used to assess amplification bias, and residual bias was removed computationally. Per the source publication's procedure: Raw reads were preprocessed to remove errors, and CDR3 was defined according to IMGT conventions as the region from the conserved cysteine to phenylalanine. Clonality was calculated as 1 minus Shannon entropy normalized by log2 of the number of productive unique TCRs. Whether each scalp clone was CD4 or CD8 was inferred by checking scalp TCRbeta sequences against the CD4 and CD8 repertoires from sorted blood. TCRdb's version of the immuneACCESS table is confined to in-frame rearrangements and falls short of the full clone set. An unresolved V gene accounts for under half of the shortfall where checked; the remainder is of unknown origin. V, J and clone size are taken as reported in that table, and D and trimming were inferred from the DNA itself. Recorded for this sample are more than 200,000 clones; approximately 45% of them occurred a single time. Around 3% of the sample is in the top ten clones.

The receptor comes from a human donor with alopecia areata. The chain links TRBV19 with TRBJ2-6; TRBD1 is possibly the D segment (6 matching bases). The specimen was CD4+ T cells sorted from blood, collected between weeks 36 and 40, from a patient treated with tofacitinib. The sequenced DNA is TGTGCCACTAGGGACATCGACCTGACTTTC. This codes for CATRDIDLTF. With the portions outside the CDR3 filled from the reference TRBV19 and TRBJ2-6 genes, the complete variable region becomes DGGITQSPKYLFRKEGQNVTLSCEQNLNHDAMYWYRQDPGQGLRLIYYSQIVNDFQKGDIAEGYSVSREKKESFPLTVTSAQKNPTAFYLCATRDIDLTFGAGSRLTVL.